The TCR beta chain under discussion was sequenced for a study of OX40 agonist ivuxolimab in advanced cancers. Broader study findings: In general, CD8+ T cells held more expanded clones than CD4+ did, on average.

V lost 7 bases to trimming and J lost 6 bases, with 14 bases between them. In germline, CDR1 is SNHLY, CDR2 FYNNEI. The CDR3 is 13 amino acids. Here immunoSEQ multiplex PCR was the method, and the copy in TCRdb shows in-frame clones only, minus some. This table holds tens of thousands of clones, roughly 80% found once. Autoimmune disease history or systemic immunosuppression barred patients. Notes on this clone: Antigen unknown.

V and J are TRBV2 and TRBJ2-3; D unresolved. This specimen was CD4+ or CD8+ T cells sorted from blood, taken in a trial of the OX40 agonist ivuxolimab. The clonotype was recovered from an adult with an advanced solid tumor such as melanoma, head and neck, liver or kidney cancer. The CDR3 reads CASIDCRLDTQYF. CDR3 DNA: TGTGCCAGCATAGACTGCAGGTTGGATACGCAGTATTTT.